This record covers a single T cell receptor beta chain. Its target is not known. Since no conserved phenylalanine or tryptophan closes the CDR3, a read error is the likely cause. The entry originates in a study of blood T cells in healthy people across ages. Using a J-beta primer mix together with a sample-barcoded 5' primer, a second PCR was run for about 6 to 12 cycles. TCRdb called the 5' RACE reads again in MiXCR, with one record for every CDR3 protein. The sample has approximately 1.5 million distinct CDR3 sequences, about 35% seen once. Whole-study findings and limits: PBMCs that were unsorted prevented a conclusive naive versus antigen-experienced comparison.

No fewer than 5.5 micrograms of total RNA were isolated from every sample. The CDR3 consists of 15 residues. Germline trimming cut 2 bases from V and 1 base from J; bases unmatched to any gene: 6. Germline V gives CDR1 DFQATT, CDR2 SNEGSKA (reference sequence). The clonotype originates from a woman younger than 45 in good health. Input material: blood. This chain joins TRBV20-1 and TRBJ2-3; 7 bases align to TRBD2. CDR3 bases: TGCAGTGCTAGATTCCCTAGCGGTTGCACAGATACGCAGTATTTG. Its protein product is CSARFPSGCTDTQYL.